The 29 T cell receptor beta chains given below trace back to one sample, sequenced in a study of blood T cells in healthy people across ages. Together with a sample-barcoded 5' primer, a J-beta primer mix was included in a second PCR lasting about 7 to 11 cycles. TCRdb fed the 5' RACE reads into MiXCR, producing one record per CDR3 protein. The sample contains around 990,000 distinct CDR3 sequences, about 23% of which appear only once. The same data also contributed to another study, on T cells of mothers and their children.

Material: blood. These TCRs come from a girl aged 2-10 years in good health.

The chain combines TRBV12-3 or TRBV12-4 with TRBJ1-4; D unresolved. The V and J ends lost 6 bases and 4 bases respectively, with 9 bases between them. CDR3 size: 13 residues. In nucleotides, the CDR3 is TGTGCCAGCAGCCCGGACGTTAATGAAAAACTGTTTTTT. Amino acids: CASSPDVNEKLFF.

The CDR3 DNA is TGCAGTGCTCCCCAATACTTCGGGGGGACCTATGGCTACACCTTC. Its protein is CSAPQYFGGTYGYTF. This chain links TRBV20-1 with TRBJ1-2; possibly TRBD1 for D (5 bases). CDR1 is DFQATT, CDR2 SNEGSKA, per germline (reference sequence). The CDR3 loop spans 15 amino acids. Trimming removed 5 bases from V and 4 bases from J, with 20 bases in between.

The chain combines TRBV29-1 with TRBJ2-5; 11 nucleotides align to TRBD2. The CDR3 is 15 residues long. The germline CDR1 and CDR2 sequences are SQVTM and ANQGSEA. V shed 6 bases and J 3 bases; nucleotides not matched to a gene: 9. CDR3 sequence reads: CSVLMGLAVKETQYF. The CDR3 DNA sequence: TGCAGCGTCTTGATGGGACTAGCGGTTAAAGAGACCCAGTACTTC.

CDR3 DNA: TGCGCCAGCCGCGACAGGGCAAATGAGCAGTTCTTC. Amino acid sequence: CASRDRANEQFF. This chain links TRBV5-1 with TRBJ2-1, with 7 bases lining up with TRBD1. The germline V gene encodes CDR1 SGHRS and CDR2 YFSETQ. The CDR3 consists of 12 residues. J lost 7 bases, V lost 7 bases, and 5 bases had no gene match.

This clonotype was observed a handful of times. The chain recombines TRBV7-9 with TRBJ2-1; D ambiguous. V dropped 6 bases and J dropped 8 bases, with 14 bases sitting between them. Germline assignment: CDR1 SEHNR and CDR2 FQNEAQ (reference sequence). There are 13 residues in the CDR3. The CDR3 DNA sequence: TGTGCCAGCAGGGACCCTCAAAGGGATGAGCAGTTCTTC. Amino acid sequence: CASRDPQRDEQFF.

In this sample, this clonotype turned up a few times. The rearrangement links TRBV12-3 or TRBV12-4 to TRBJ2-1; D might be TRBD1 or TRBD2, each matching 5 bases. The CDR3 sequence is 15 residues long. V was clipped by 6 bases and J by 6 bases, with 18 bases between them. CDR3 in DNA: TGTGCCAGCAGGCCGGGACGGTCGACGACCAATGAGCAGTTCTTC. This codes for CASRPGRSTTNEQFF.

The chain recombines TRBV29-1 with TRBJ1-2; 8 bases are a match to TRBD1. V trimming: 3 bases; J trimming: 4 bases; junction bases outside the gene matches: 10. This CDR3 is built from 15 residues. CDR1 is SQVTM, CDR2 ANQGSEA, per germline. The CDR3 nucleotides are TGCAGCGTTGATTCATCACAGGGGGAAGGCTATGGCTACACCTTC. It yields the protein CSVDSSQGEGYGYTF.

In the case of this clonotype: The junction shows a germline mismatch at one end, possibly a read error. The V gene is TRBV5-5, the J gene TRBJ1-5, with D possibly TRBD1 on 6 matching bases. Per the germline V gene, CDR1 is SGHKS and CDR2 is YYEKEE (reference sequence). The CDR3 runs to 18 residues. This chain's CDR3 is CASSLGGHPPPGDQPQHF. The CDR3 bases are TGTGCCAGCAGCTTGGGGGGACACCCGCCTCCTGGGGATCAGCCCCAGCACTTT.

The chain combines TRBV24-1 with TRBJ2-1; D call uncertain. The CDR3 has 13 amino acids. V gave up 5 bases and J gave up 3 bases, with 7 bases separating them. Germline values: CDR1 KGHDR, CDR2 SFDVKD. This chain's CDR3 is CATSGSVYNEQFF. The CDR3 DNA reads TGTGCCACCAGTGGCAGCGTCTACAATGAGCAGTTCTTC.

The chain recombines TRBV29-1 with TRBJ2-1; 7 nucleotides line up with TRBD2. Germline loops: CDR1 SQVTM, CDR2 ANQGSEA. The CDR3 spans 14 residues. V was pared by 4 bases and J by 3 bases, with 6 bases of the junction left unmatched. The CDR3 nucleotides are TGCAGCGTTGTAGGGCCGGGGGGCTACAATGAGCAGTTCTTC. Translating gives CSVVGPGGYNEQFF.

This clonotype has only a few counts. J is TRBJ2-5 and V is TRBV7-9; 10 bases align to TRBD2. Germline V gene data show CDR1 as SEHNR and CDR2 as FQNEAQ (reference sequence). The CDR3 consists of 17 residues. The V gene end was trimmed by 3 bases and the J gene end by 5 bases; junction bases not matched to a gene: 12. CDR3 nucleotides: TGTGCCAGCAGCTTTTATCGAGCGGGAGGGCCATGGGAGACCCAGTACTTC. Protein: CASSFYRAGGPWETQYF.

This clonotype turned up a few times. The V call is TRBV4-1, the J call TRBJ2-1, with 7 bases aligning to TRBD2. CDR1 and CDR2 (germline): MGHRA, YSYEKL. The CDR3 runs 14 residues. With 4 bases clipped from V and 7 bases from J, the junction kept 7 bases outside the gene matches. This chain's CDR3 is CASSRTWGGNEQFF. The CDR3 DNA reads TGCGCCAGCAGCCGGACCTGGGGAGGGAATGAGCAGTTCTTC.

V is TRBV6-5 and J is TRBJ2-7; D possibly matches TRBD1 or TRBD2 (5 bases each). The ends were cut back, 11 bases at V and 6 bases at J, with 14 bases in the middle. The CDR3 totals 11 residues. Germline loops: CDR1 MNHEY, CDR2 SVGAGI. CDR3 DNA: TGTGCCGGGGCTGCTGGGGGCGAGCAGTACTTC. Protein: CAGAAGGEQYF.

This chain joins TRBV9 and TRBJ2-7; D unclear. V gave up 3 bases and J gave up 2 bases, with 12 bases separating them. CDR1 SGDLS and CDR2 YYNGEE come from the germline V gene. This CDR3 spans 14 amino acids. As DNA, the CDR3 is TGTGCCAGCAGCGCTCCGGCTGATCCCTACGAGCAGTACTTC. Residues: CASSAPADPYEQYF.

In this sample, this clonotype turned up a few times. The rearrangement links TRBV11-3 to TRBJ2-3; D gene uncertain. V dropped 1 base and J dropped 0 bases, with 8 bases sitting between them. The germline V gene has CDR1 SGHNT and CDR2 YENEEA. This CDR3 is 15 amino acids long. The CDR3 bases are TGTGCCAGCAGCTTAGGAGATCTTAGCACAGATACGCAGTATTTT. Its protein is CASSLGDLSTDTQYF. Combining the CDR3 with reference TRBV11-3 and TRBJ2-3 gives the whole variable domain EAGVVQSPRYKIIEKKQPVAFWCNPISGHNTLYWYLQNLGQGPELLIRYENEEAVDDSQLPKDRFSAERLKGVDSTLKIQPAELGDSAVYLCASSLGDLSTDTQYFGPGTRLTVL.

The sample holds a few counts of this clonotype. The chain joins TRBV24-1 to TRBJ2-3; tentatively, D is TRBD2 (6 bases). V dropped 9 bases and J dropped 6 bases, with 12 bases sitting between them. CDR1 and CDR2 (germline): KGHDR, SFDVKD. The CDR3 sequence is 12 residues long. The DNA of the CDR3 is TGTGCCACCGGGGACTCCACGGATACGCAGTATTTT. It translates to CATGDSTDTQYF.

The chain has TRBV29-1 and TRBJ1-4; the match to TRBD1 covers 7 bases. The V gene's germline CDR1 is SQVTM and CDR2 ANQGSEA. V was pared by 6 bases and J by 12 bases, with 13 bases of the junction left unmatched. The CDR3 length is 13 residues. The CDR3 loop reads CSVSGGGEQELFF. CDR3 sequence (DNA): TGCAGCGTGTCAGGGGGGGGAGAGCAAGAACTGTTTTTT.

This clonotype was recorded only once. This chain uses TRBV5-1 with TRBJ2-7; possibly TRBD2 for D (5 bases). V was clipped by 2 bases and J by 0 bases, with 9 bases between them. Germline loops: CDR1 SGHRS, CDR2 YFSETQ. The CDR3 sequence is 14 residues long. DNA of the CDR3: TGCGCCAGCAGCTTTGCCGAGGGCTCCTACGAGCAGTACTTC. Its protein product is CASSFAEGSYEQYF.

This clonotype was counted between two and nine times. The rearrangement uses TRBV4-2 and TRBJ2-2, with 9 bases matching TRBD1. Germline V CDR1 and CDR2: LGHNA, YNFKEQ. V gave up 0 bases and J gave up 4 bases; unmatched junction bases: 6. There are 17 residues in the CDR3. The CDR3 loop reads CASSQELLTGGTGELFF. CDR3 DNA sequence: TGTGCCAGCAGCCAAGAGCTCCTGACAGGGGGCACCGGGGAGCTGTTTTTT.

This clonotype was observed a few times. The V and J genes are TRBV9 and TRBJ1-6, with D tentatively TRBD1 (5 bases). The V gene's germline CDR1 is SGDLS and CDR2 YYNGEE. The CDR3 covers 17 residues. V lost 2 bases, J lost 4 bases, and 16 bases lay in between. CDR3 nucleotide sequence: TGTGCCAGCAGCGTGGACATCCAACCCCATTATAATTCACCCCTCCACTTT. Protein product: CASSVDIQPHYNSPLHF.

The chain is built from TRBV6-1 and TRBJ2-6; 9 bases are shared with TRBD2. Germline lookup yields CDR1 MNHNS and CDR2 SASEGT. With V trimmed by 4 bases and J by 2 bases, 12 bases remained unmatched. CDR3 length: 19 amino acids. The CDR3 spells CASSGSGSAQMAGANVLTF. For the CDR3, the DNA is TGTGCCAGCAGTGGTAGCGGGAGCGCTCAGATGGCTGGGGCCAACGTCCTGACTTTC.

The chain couples TRBV20-1 to TRBJ1-2; 7 bases are a match to TRBD1. The CDR3 runs to 11 residues. CDR1 is DFQATT, CDR2 SNEGSKA, per germline (reference sequence). Trimming at V came to 6 bases and at J to 5 bases, leaving 3 bases not matched to a gene. CDR3 nucleotides: TGCAGTGCAGGGGGCGCTTATGGCTACACCTTC. This sequence encodes CSAGGAYGYTF.

The chain is built from TRBV29-1 and TRBJ2-1; tentatively, D is TRBD2 (5 bases). The DNA end lines up better with TRBJ2-7; the J call may be wrong. This CDR3 region has 12 residues. Germline CDR1 SQVTM, CDR2 ANQGSEA. In DNA, the CDR3 is TGCAGCGTTCGTGACGGGGTGAGAGAGCAGTACTTC. Its translation: CSVRDGVREQYF.

Worth noting for this clonotype: Relative to the germline gene, one junction end is altered; a read error may explain this. The J gene is TRBJ2-3, the V gene TRBV29-1; D gene ambiguous. The CDR3 sequence is 12 residues long. From germline, CDR1 is SQVTM and CDR2 ANQGSEA. The CDR3 loop reads CSVGYGKDTQYF. As DNA, the CDR3 is TGCAGTGTTGGATACGGAAAAGATACGCAGTATTTT.

V usage is TRBV6-2 or TRBV6-3 and J usage is TRBJ1-5, with a tentative D call TRBD1 (6 bases). Trimming removed 7 bases from V and 3 bases from J, with 10 bases in between. The CDR3 contains 13 residues. Germline-derived CDR1 and CDR2 are MNHEY and SVGEGT. DNA for the CDR3: TGTGCCAGCAAGTCGGGGGCCAATCAGCCCCAGCATTTT. Protein product: CASKSGANQPQHF.

The chain carries TRBV7-8 and TRBJ2-5; a weak D match, TRBD1 (5 bases). Germline V lookup: CDR1 SGHVS, CDR2 FQNEAQ. The V end was cut by 2 bases, the J end by 7 bases, with 17 bases between. The CDR3 covers 15 residues. In DNA, the CDR3 is TGTGCCAGCAGCTTACACCAGGGCCCCGGGCGGACCCAGTACTTC. It is translated as CASSLHQGPGRTQYF.

This clonotype was recorded a few times. An end of the junction differs from the germline gene, which may be a read error. The J gene is TRBJ1-4, the V gene TRBV19; D is unresolved. In germline, CDR1 is LNHDA, CDR2 SQIVND (reference sequence). The CDR3 has 11 amino acids. The CDR3 sequence: CAGSIGEKLFF. DNA of the CDR3: TGTGCCGGTAGTATCGGGGAAAAACTGTTTTTT.

The chain uses TRBV12-3 or TRBV12-4 and TRBJ2-3, with 7 positions matching TRBD2. Trimming cost V 7 bases and J 4 bases; bases outside gene matches: 11. There are 15 residues in the CDR3. The CDR3: CASMERGVPPDTQYF. CDR3 DNA: TGTGCCAGCATGGAGCGGGGCGTACCTCCAGATACGCAGTATTTT.

This clonotype was seen only a few times. This rearrangement joins TRBV27 to TRBJ1-5; no firm D call. There are 17 residues in the CDR3. The germline V gene has CDR1 MNHEY and CDR2 SMNVEV (reference sequence). Trimming removed 7 bases at V and 2 bases at J, with 21 bases between. CDR3 sequence reads: CASKGFGMRDRNQPQHF. CDR3 in DNA: TGTGCCAGCAAAGGGTTCGGTATGAGGGATCGCAATCAGCCCCAGCATTTT.